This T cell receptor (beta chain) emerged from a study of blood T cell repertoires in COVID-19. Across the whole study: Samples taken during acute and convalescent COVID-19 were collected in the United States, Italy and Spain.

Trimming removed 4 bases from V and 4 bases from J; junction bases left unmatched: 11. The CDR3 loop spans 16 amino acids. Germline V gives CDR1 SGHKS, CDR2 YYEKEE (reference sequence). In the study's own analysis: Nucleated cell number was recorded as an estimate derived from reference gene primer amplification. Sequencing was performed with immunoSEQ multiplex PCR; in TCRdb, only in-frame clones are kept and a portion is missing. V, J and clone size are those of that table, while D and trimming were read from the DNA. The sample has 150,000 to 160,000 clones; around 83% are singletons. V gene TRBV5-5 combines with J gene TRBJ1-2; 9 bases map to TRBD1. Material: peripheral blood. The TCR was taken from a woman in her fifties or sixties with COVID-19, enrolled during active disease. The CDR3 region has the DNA TGTGCCAGCAGCCACCCGGGACAGGGAGGCGGCTATGGCTACACCTTC. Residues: CASSHPGQGGGYGYTF.